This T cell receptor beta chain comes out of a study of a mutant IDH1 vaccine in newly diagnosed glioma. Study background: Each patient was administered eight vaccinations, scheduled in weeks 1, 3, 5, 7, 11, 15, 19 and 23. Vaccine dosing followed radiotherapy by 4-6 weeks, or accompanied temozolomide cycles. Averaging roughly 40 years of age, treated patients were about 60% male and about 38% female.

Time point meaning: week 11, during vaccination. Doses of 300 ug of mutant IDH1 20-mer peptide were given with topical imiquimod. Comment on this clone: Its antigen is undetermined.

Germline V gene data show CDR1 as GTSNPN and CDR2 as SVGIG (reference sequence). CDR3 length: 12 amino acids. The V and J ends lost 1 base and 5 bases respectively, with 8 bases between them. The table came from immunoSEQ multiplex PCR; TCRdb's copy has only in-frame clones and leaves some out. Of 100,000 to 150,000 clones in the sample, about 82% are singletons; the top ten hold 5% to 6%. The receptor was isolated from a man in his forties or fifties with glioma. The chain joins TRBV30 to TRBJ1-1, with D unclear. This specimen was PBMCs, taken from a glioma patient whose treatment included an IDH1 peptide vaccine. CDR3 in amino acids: CAWSEAGTEAFF. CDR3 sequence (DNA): TGTGCCTGGAGTGAGGCGGGAACTGAAGCTTTCTTT.